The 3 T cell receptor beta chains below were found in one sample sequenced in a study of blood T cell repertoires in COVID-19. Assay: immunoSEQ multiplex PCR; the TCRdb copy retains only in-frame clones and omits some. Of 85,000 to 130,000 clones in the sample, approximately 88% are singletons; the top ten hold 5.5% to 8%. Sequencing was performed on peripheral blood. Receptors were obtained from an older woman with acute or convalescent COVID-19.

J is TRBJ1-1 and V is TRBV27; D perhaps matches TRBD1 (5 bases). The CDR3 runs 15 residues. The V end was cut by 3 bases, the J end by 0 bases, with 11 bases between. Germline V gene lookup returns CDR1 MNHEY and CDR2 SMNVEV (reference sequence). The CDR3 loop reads CASSFQGGMNTEAFF. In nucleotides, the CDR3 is TGTGCCAGCAGTTTTCAGGGCGGAATGAACACTGAAGCTTTCTTT.

CDR3 coding DNA: TGTGCCAGCAGGCGCAGCACAGGGGGCAGTAGCTATGAGCAGTTCTTC. It is translated as CASRRSTGGSSYEQFF. V is TRBV7-2 and J is TRBJ2-1; TRBD1 matches 9 bases. The V gene's germline CDR1 is SGHTA and CDR2 FQGNSA. This CDR3 is 16 amino acids long. J gave up 8 bases and V 6 bases, and 14 bases lay outside the gene matches. Full variable domain (rest looked up from reference TRBV7-2 and TRBJ2-1): GAGVSQSPSNKVTEKGKDVELRCDPISGHTALYWYRQSLGQGLEFLIYFQGNSAPDKSGLPSDRFSAERTGGSVSTLTIQRTQQEDSAVYLCASRRSTGGSSYEQFFGPGTRLTVL.

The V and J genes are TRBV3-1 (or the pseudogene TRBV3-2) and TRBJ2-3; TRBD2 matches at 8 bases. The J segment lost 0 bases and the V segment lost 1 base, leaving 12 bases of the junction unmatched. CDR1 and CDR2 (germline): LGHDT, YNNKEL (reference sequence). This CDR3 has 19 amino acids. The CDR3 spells CASSQAVASGLYSTDTQYF. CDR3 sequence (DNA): TGTGCCAGCAGCCAAGCGGTGGCTAGCGGGTTATATAGCACAGATACGCAGTATTTT.